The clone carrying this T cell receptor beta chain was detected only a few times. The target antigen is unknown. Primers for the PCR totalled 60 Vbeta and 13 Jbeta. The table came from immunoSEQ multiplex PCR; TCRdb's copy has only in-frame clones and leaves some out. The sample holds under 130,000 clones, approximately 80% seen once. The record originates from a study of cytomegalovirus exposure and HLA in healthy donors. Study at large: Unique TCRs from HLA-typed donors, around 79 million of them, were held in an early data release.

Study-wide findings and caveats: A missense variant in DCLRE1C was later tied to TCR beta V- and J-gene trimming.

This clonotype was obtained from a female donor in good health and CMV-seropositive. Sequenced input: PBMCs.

In DNA form, the CDR3 reads TGCGCCAGCAGCCAAGAACAGGGATCAGATACGCAGTATTTT. Its protein is CASSQEQGSDTQYF. V is TRBV4-1 and J is TRBJ2-3, with D possibly being TRBD1 (6 bases). V lost 0 bases and J lost 4, with 8 bases in between. CDR1 is MGHRA and CDR2 is YSYEKL in the germline V gene. This CDR3 contains 14 residues.